A selection of T cell receptor beta chains follows, all from one sample in a study of CD8+ T cells in alopecia areata. Sequenced by immunoSEQ multiplex PCR; TCRdb stores in-frame clones only, minus some. The profile shows approximately 12,000 clones, 60% of them singletons. The sequenced sample was skin. The source is a human donor with alopecia areata. The CDR3 runs from the conserved cysteine through the conserved F or W.

v_call	j_call	cdr3_aa
TRBV7-3	TRBJ2-3	CASSRGLGYTDTQYF
TRBV5-4	TRBJ2-5	CASSLGLGQETQYF
TRBV9	TRBJ2-2	CASSAGTGAVTGELFF
TRBV28	TRBJ2-7	CASSFGSGEQYF
TRBV28	TRBJ2-1	CASSFWGRAAYNEQFF
TRBV27	TRBJ2-7	CASRPIRRSYEQYF
TRBV7-9	TRBJ1-2	CASSGAFGAHYGYTF
TRBV15	TRBJ2-2	CATSGGVLSHTGELFF
TRBV5-1	TRBJ2-7	CASSLVSSGIYEQYF
TRBV7-8	TRBJ2-1	CASSSRRLDDNEQFF
TRBV10-3	TRBJ1-1	CAISVFVRGENTEAFF
TRBV5-4	TRBJ2-7	CASSLYRDSLYEQYF
TRBV19	TRBJ2-2	CASTLSGLAGTGELFF
TRBV27	TRBJ1-5	CASSLLLGVQPQHF
TRBV6-1	TRBJ1-3	CASSEPGRIVHGNTIYF
TRBV9	TRBJ2-6	CASSVVGRSISGANVLTF
TRBV28	TRBJ2-1	CASTSGGQPSSYNEQFF
TRBV5-1	TRBJ1-2	CASSLGPARAADNYGYTF
TRBV10-3	TRBJ2-5	CAISGTGDYQETQYF
TRBV5-6	TRBJ2-1	CASSVDYYNEQFF
TRBV6-1	TRBJ1-2	CASKWRTDGYGYTF
TRBV27	TRBJ2-5	CASSLEAGHGETQYF
TRBV5-1	TRBJ2-2	CASSYHRDTGELFF
TRBV28	TRBJ2-3	CASSRDIGGDTQYF
TRBV2	TRBJ1-1	CASVSWNLRRPMNTEAFF
TRBV7-9	TRBJ1-2	CASSRSGRSRGYTF
TRBV5-1	TRBJ2-1	CASSDSGSQFF
TRBV18	TRBJ1-3	CASSGGNSGNTIYF
TRBV28	TRBJ1-5	CASSLVGRARYFVGQPQHF
TRBV2	TRBJ2-5	CASSGFGTTRGETQYF
TRBV5-1	TRBJ2-3	CASSLDPTTDTQYF
TRBV6-1	TRBJ2-5	CASLLGGEETQYF
TRBV14	TRBJ2-7	CASSQAASGFYEQYF
TRBV29-1	TRBJ2-7	CSARRGGGYEQYF
TRBV4-1	TRBJ2-5	CASSPGLAGRRETQYF
TRBV19	TRBJ2-7	CASTPGTGFSEQYF
TRBV7-9	TRBJ2-3	CASSTRGGSTDTQYF
TRBV18	TRBJ2-1	CASSPRDTFYNEQFF
TRBV11-2	TRBJ1-5	CASSFGGSGQPQHF
TRBV4-2	TRBJ2-5	CASSQELREEETQYF
TRBV18	TRBJ2-2	CASSPRASGATGELFF